This T cell receptor (beta chain) was sequenced during a study of cytomegalovirus exposure and HLA in healthy donors. Trimming took off 6 bases at V and 4 bases at J, with 15 bases between the two ends. This CDR3 has 14 amino acids. Germline V gene lookup returns CDR1 MNHEY and CDR2 SMNVEV (reference sequence). PCR primers comprised 60 Vbeta and 13 Jbeta primers. The repertoire was sequenced with immunoSEQ multiplex PCR; TCRdb's copy has only in-frame clones and lacks some. Among 100,000 to 150,000 clones listed, around 82% were seen once. Input material: PBMCs. The rearrangement links TRBV27 to TRBJ1-2; D is uncertain. This TCR was sampled from a man aged 30 to 45 in good health and CMV-seropositive. The DNA for the CDR3 is TGTGCCAGCAGCCCGGGGTTCCACCTCTATGGCTACACCTTC. This encodes CASSPGFHLYGYTF.